A selection of T cell receptor beta chains follows, all from one sample in a study of blood T cells in healthy people across ages. TCRdb re-derived calls from the 5' RACE reads in MiXCR, one entry per CDR3 protein. The sample holds 700,000 to 850,000 distinct CDR3 sequences, around half seen once. The material sequenced was blood. All receptors derive from a man aged 80 or over in good health. Each CDR3 is given without its conserved first and last residue. Fields, in order: V gene, J gene, CDR3 protein.

v_gene: TRBV27; j_gene: TRBJ2-7; CDR3aa: ASSTWGPGDNEQY
v_gene: TRBV27; j_gene: TRBJ2-7; CDR3aa: ASSITGQAYNEQY
v_gene: TRBV28; j_gene: TRBJ2-7; CDR3aa: ASSLPGYSYEQY
v_gene: TRBV20-1; j_gene: TRBJ2-3; CDR3aa: SAVDGGGTGGASRDAY
v_gene: TRBV12-3/TRBV12-4; j_gene: TRBJ2-3; CDR3aa: ASSLTGRLTTDTQY
v_gene: TRBV5-6; j_gene: .; CDR3aa: ASSKGLAIETQY
v_gene: TRBV20-1; j_gene: TRBJ2-7; CDR3aa: SARPTSGRNGEQY
v_gene: TRBV28; j_gene: TRBJ2-1; CDR3aa: ASRGTYYNEQF
v_gene: TRBV5-1; j_gene: TRBJ2-1; CDR3aa: ASSLRRGSIDPDNEQF
v_gene: TRBV6-5; j_gene: TRBJ1-3; CDR3aa: ASSQEPYSGNTIY
v_gene: TRBV29-1; j_gene: TRBJ1-2; CDR3aa: SVHSTGYT
v_gene: TRBV9; j_gene: TRBJ2-1; CDR3aa: ASSAGGIGSYNEQF
v_gene: TRBV7-3; j_gene: TRBJ2-1; CDR3aa: VSSPTSGRFNEQF
v_gene: TRBV29-1; j_gene: TRBJ2-5; CDR3aa: SVDGGLARYQETQY
v_gene: TRBV9; j_gene: TRBJ1-1; CDR3aa: ASSVVSGGVTEAF
v_gene: TRBV13; j_gene: TRBJ2-5; CDR3aa: ASSPGHLNEQN
v_gene: TRBV11-2; j_gene: TRBJ2-7; CDR3aa: ASSSPRVREQY
v_gene: TRBV20-1; j_gene: TRBJ2-3; CDR3aa: SARARDGGLGRYAY
v_gene: TRBV3-1; j_gene: TRBJ1-2; CDR3aa: ASSQGGSTGRSYT
v_gene: TRBV2; j_gene: TRBJ2-1; CDR3aa: ASKLALSSYNEQF
v_gene: TRBV7-2; j_gene: TRBJ1-2; CDR3aa: ASSLDWANYGYT
v_gene: TRBV3-1; j_gene: TRBJ1-4; CDR3aa: ASSQGNLNEKLF
v_gene: TRBV9; j_gene: TRBJ2-1; CDR3aa: ASSVRVAGYNEQF
v_gene: TRBV7-9; j_gene: TRBJ2-7; CDR3aa: ASNTGQGLSYEQY
v_gene: TRBV10-2; j_gene: TRBJ2-1; CDR3aa: ASKTNYNEQF
v_gene: TRBV11-3; j_gene: TRBJ2-5; CDR3aa: ASSLSGEETQY
v_gene: TRBV5-1; j_gene: TRBJ2-3; CDR3aa: ASSSGLAEATQY
v_gene: TRBV7-2; j_gene: TRBJ2-3; CDR3aa: ASSLASSGIDTQY
v_gene: TRBV10-3; j_gene: TRBJ1-5; CDR3aa: AISEKAGVSNQPQH
v_gene: TRBV7-8; j_gene: TRBJ2-7; CDR3aa: ASSAYGTSASYEQY
v_gene: TRBV11-3; j_gene: TRBJ2-5; CDR3aa: ASSHGTISTEQY
v_gene: TRBV5-1; j_gene: TRBJ2-4; CDR3aa: ASSLGGLGNIQY
v_gene: TRBV7-9; j_gene: TRBJ2-1; CDR3aa: ASSPSLGRATYNEQF
v_gene: TRBV7-6; j_gene: TRBJ2-3; CDR3aa: ASSLAPWGGRDTQY
v_gene: TRBV6-2/TRBV6-3; j_gene: TRBJ1-5; CDR3aa: ASSYSRQSSNQPQH
v_gene: TRBV27; j_gene: TRBJ2-3; CDR3aa: ASRDVATQY
v_gene: TRBV6-6; j_gene: TRBJ2-1; CDR3aa: ASSYTPGLAVNEQF
v_gene: TRBV4-1; j_gene: TRBJ2-5; CDR3aa: ASSQHGQQETQY
v_gene: TRBV10-3; j_gene: TRBJ2-5; CDR3aa: AISELRTGGQETQY
v_gene: TRBV29-1; j_gene: TRBJ1-1; CDR3aa: SSRRGVNTEAF
v_gene: TRBV6-6; j_gene: TRBJ2-7; CDR3aa: ASRGSGTSGGYEQY
v_gene: TRBV20-1; j_gene: TRBJ2-7; CDR3aa: SCLGQKENEQY
v_gene: TRBV27; j_gene: TRBJ2-1; CDR3aa: ARLAGPQF
v_gene: TRBV3-1; j_gene: TRBJ2-5; CDR3aa: ASSQSESEQY
v_gene: TRBV11-2; j_gene: TRBJ2-1; CDR3aa: ASSRVLLSSYNEQF
v_gene: TRBV20-1; j_gene: TRBJ2-6; CDR3aa: SAIDEGPGANVLT
v_gene: TRBV6-1; j_gene: TRBJ2-1; CDR3aa: ASKEAISYNEQF
v_gene: TRBV12-3/TRBV12-4; j_gene: TRBJ2-7; CDR3aa: ASSPGLLDRRLYEQY
v_gene: TRBV4-2; j_gene: TRBJ2-1; CDR3aa: ASSPGLAEGGEQF
v_gene: TRBV10-3; j_gene: TRBJ2-3; CDR3aa: AISESVDRGRGDTQY
v_gene: TRBV7-9; j_gene: TRBJ1-1; CDR3aa: ASSLATPKAF
v_gene: TRBV7-6; j_gene: TRBJ2-3; CDR3aa: ASSLETSGRRYAY
v_gene: TRBV12-5; j_gene: TRBJ1-1; CDR3aa: ASGVVWPTTEVF
v_gene: TRBV25-1; j_gene: TRBJ2-1; CDR3aa: ASSDVGLAYNEQF
v_gene: TRBV2; j_gene: TRBJ2-1; CDR3aa: ASNMVAGSSEQF
v_gene: TRBV11-2; j_gene: TRBJ2-7; CDR3aa: ASSLAGGGSREQY
v_gene: TRBV20-1; j_gene: TRBJ2-5; CDR3aa: SASLWQTQY
v_gene: TRBV7-9; j_gene: TRBJ2-1; CDR3aa: ASSFSGTEAQETQF
v_gene: TRBV6-5; j_gene: TRBJ2-7; CDR3aa: ASSPLTSGRDVGQY